This T cell receptor (beta chain) derives from a study of shared clonotypes between healthy human individuals. Here immunoSEQ multiplex PCR was the method, and the copy in TCRdb shows in-frame clones only, minus some. This repertoire shows about 520,000 clones, roughly 80% found once; its top ten account for about 12%. Only one count was recorded for this clone. Germline CDR1 reads SQVTM; CDR2 reads ANQGSEA. With 5 bases removed from V and 1 base from J, the gap between germline ends came to 10 bases. The CDR3 is 13 residues long. This TCR came from a woman between 35 and 50 years old in good health. Some clones in this sample may be carry-over from other donors' samples. Specimen: PBMCs. The chain is built from TRBV29-1 and TRBJ2-3; D uncertain. This CDR3 is CSVTGRGTDTQYF. The CDR3 nucleotides are TGCAGCGTTACTGGTCGGGGCACAGATACGCAGTATTTT.